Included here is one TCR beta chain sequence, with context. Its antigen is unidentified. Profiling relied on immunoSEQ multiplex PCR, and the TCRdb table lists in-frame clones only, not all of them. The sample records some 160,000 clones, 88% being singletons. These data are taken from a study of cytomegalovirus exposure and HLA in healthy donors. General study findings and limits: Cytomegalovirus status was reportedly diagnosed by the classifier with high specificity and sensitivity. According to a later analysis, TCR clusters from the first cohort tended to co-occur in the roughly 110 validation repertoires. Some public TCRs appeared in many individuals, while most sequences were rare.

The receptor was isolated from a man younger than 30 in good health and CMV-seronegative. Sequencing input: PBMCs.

This chain's CDR3 is CASSQGVGVNGYTF. CDR3 coding DNA: TGTGCCAGCAGCCAAGGGGTGGGAGTGAATGGCTACACCTTC. This chain uses TRBV4-2 with TRBJ1-2; D not resolved. V dropped 1 base and J dropped 6 bases, with 12 bases sitting between them. CDR3 length equals 14 residues. Germline V gene data show CDR1 as LGHNA and CDR2 as YNFKEQ.